Each of the 27 T cell receptor beta chains below was sequenced from the same sample in a study of T-cell reconstitution after alpha-beta-depleted transplantation in children. Unique molecular identifiers were built into the TCRbeta library. TCRdb processed the PCR reads anew with MiXCR; each CDR3 protein has one entry. There are over 550,000 distinct CDR3 sequences in the sample; roughly a tenth occur only once, and less than 5% lies in the top ten. The sequencing here drew on PBMCs from the stem cell graft donor, taken from the stem cell graft. The receptors were sampled from a human donor who donated a stem cell graft to a child with acute myeloid leukemia.

The V call is TRBV10-3, the J call TRBJ2-2; either TRBD1 or TRBD2 may supply D (8 bases each). Trimming stripped 8 bases from V and 7 bases from J, with 17 bases between. The germline CDR1 and CDR2 sequences are ENHRY and SYGVKD. This CDR3 is built from 14 residues. CDR3 DNA: TGTGCCATCGAGGGTAGCGGGACAGGCGGGGAGCTGTTTTTT. Protein: CAIEGSGTGGELFF.

This clonotype showed up just a few times. This chain joins TRBV12-3 or TRBV12-4 and TRBJ2-7; 11 bases line up with TRBD2. The CDR3 consists of 15 residues. V was clipped by 6 bases and J by 0 bases; unmatched bases: 4. Here the CDR3 reads CASSPSGRLSYEQYF. The CDR3 DNA is TGTGCCAGCAGCCCTAGCGGGAGGCTCTCCTACGAGCAGTACTTC.

This clonotype was detected a few times. The V call is TRBV20-1, the J call TRBJ2-5; weak D call: TRBD2 (6 bases). The CDR3 totals 13 residues. V dropped 3 bases and J dropped 4 bases, with 12 bases sitting between them. Germline V gene data show CDR1 as DFQATT and CDR2 as SNEGSKA (reference sequence). The chain's CDR3 is CSASLPGVETQYF. The CDR3 region has the DNA TGCAGTGCTAGTTTACCGGGAGTAGAGACCCAGTACTTC.

This clonotype was detected only a few times. The chain links TRBV4-3 to TRBJ2-6, with unresolved D. This CDR3 is built from 15 residues. With 1 base removed from V and 4 bases from J, the gap between germline ends came to 8 bases. The germline V gene encodes CDR1 LGHNA and CDR2 YSLEER. CDR3 region: CASSQGHGGANVLTF. The CDR3 DNA is TGCGCCAGCAGCCAAGGACATGGCGGGGCCAACGTCCTGACTTTC.

This clonotype was counted at least ten times. The chain links TRBV5-6 to TRBJ2-3; D ambiguous. The V gene's germline CDR1 is SGHDT and CDR2 YYEEEE. V was trimmed by 0 bases and J by 4 bases, leaving 6 bases between them. The CDR3 totals 13 residues. The CDR3 here is CASSLGFSDTQYF. Here the CDR3 DNA reads TGTGCCAGCAGCTTGGGGTTCTCAGATACGCAGTATTTT. Filled out from reference TRBV5-6 and TRBJ2-3, the complete variable domain reads DAGVTQSPTHLIKTRGQQVTLRCSPKSGHDTVSWYQQALGQGPQFIFQYYEEEERQRGNFPDRFSGHQFPNYSSELNVNALLLGDSALYLCASSLGFSDTQYFGPGTRLTVL.

This clonotype has a count of ten or more. The chain recombines TRBV7-2 with TRBJ2-2, with D unclear. CDR1 is SGHTA, CDR2 FQGNSA, per germline. The CDR3 spans 16 residues. Trimming removed 3 bases at V and 1 base at J, with 12 bases between. CDR3 nucleotide sequence: TGTGCCAGCAGCTTTCGAGGCGGTGGGAACACCGGGGAGCTGTTTTTT. Residues: CASSFRGGGNTGELFF.

Many counts were recorded for this clonotype. The chain links TRBV10-3 to TRBJ2-3, with a weak D call TRBD2 (6 bases). The V end lost 8 bases, the J end lost 3 bases, and 15 bases lay between the germline ends. The CDR3 spans 14 residues. Per the germline V gene, CDR1 is ENHRY and CDR2 is SYGVKD. CDR3 protein: CAIGGIGQTDTQYF. The DNA of the CDR3 is TGTGCCATCGGAGGGATCGGGCAGACAGATACGCAGTATTTT.

This clonotype was detected a few times. V is TRBV6-1 and J is TRBJ2-7; 7 positions agree with TRBD2. Looked up from germline, CDR1 is MNHNS and CDR2 is SASEGT. V lost 8 bases and J lost 0; bases outside the gene matches: 7. CDR3 length: 14 amino acids. CDR3 protein: CASSGTTSSYEQYF. The CDR3 DNA is TGTGCCAGCTCGGGGACTACGAGCTCCTACGAGCAGTACTTC.

This clonotype was counted between two and nine times. The rearrangement uses TRBV20-1 and TRBJ2-1; 9 positions agree with TRBD2. Per germline, CDR1 DFQATT and CDR2 SNEGSKA (reference sequence). V lost 6 bases, J lost 0 bases, and 6 bases stayed unmatched. The CDR3 covers 15 residues. The CDR3 DNA sequence: TGCAGTGCCACTAGCGGGTATCGCTCCTACAATGAGCAGTTCTTC. Translating it yields CSATSGYRSYNEQFF.

This clonotype was detected ten times or more. The chain links TRBV28 to TRBJ1-2; 8 nucleotides line up with TRBD1. J lost 7 bases, V lost 6 bases, and 13 bases had no gene match. Per the germline V gene, CDR1 is MDHEN and CDR2 is SYDVKM. The CDR3 consists of 15 residues. The CDR3 is CASSLSPTGGAGYTF. The CDR3 DNA reads TGTGCCAGCAGCCTCAGCCCCACAGGGGGAGCTGGCTACACCTTC.

This clonotype was detected a few times. The chain is built from TRBV20-1 and TRBJ2-3; the D is unclear. CDR3 length: 13 amino acids. Trimming took 6 bases from V and 0 from J, leaving 10 bases between them. Germline lookup yields CDR1 DFQATT and CDR2 SNEGSKA (reference sequence). The CDR3 region is CSAATPSTDTQYF. DNA for the CDR3: TGCAGTGCAGCTACCCCCAGCACAGATACGCAGTATTTT.

This clonotype came up many times. The rearrangement uses TRBV24-1 and TRBJ1-1, with D hard to call. CDR1 is KGHDR, CDR2 SFDVKD, per germline. With 4 bases removed from V and 3 bases from J, the gap between germline ends came to 8 bases. This CDR3 is 13 amino acids long. The CDR3, as DNA: TGTGCCACCAGTGACCCTAACTACACTGAAGCTTTCTTT. Translated: CATSDPNYTEAFF.

This clonotype was seen only a few times. The chain joins TRBV20-1 to TRBJ2-6; TRBD1 matches at 9 bases. Germline V lookup: CDR1 DFQATT, CDR2 SNEGSKA (reference sequence). Trimming took 6 bases from V and 4 from J; bases not matched to a gene: 4. This CDR3 has 14 residues. CDR3 DNA sequence: TGCAGTGCCAAAGGACAGGGGGGGGCCAACGTCCTGACTTTC. It codes for CSAKGQGGANVLTF.

This clonotype was counted between two and nine times. At one boundary the junction diverges from the germline segment, which might be a read error. The rearrangement uses TRBV5-1 and TRBJ2-7, with D possibly TRBD2 on 6 matching bases. Germline CDR1 reads SGHRS; CDR2 reads YFSETQ. CDR3 size: 14 residues. CDR3 sequence: CASSLWGETYEQYF. The CDR3 region has the DNA TGTGCCAGCAGCTTATGGGGGGAGACTTACGAGCAGTACTTC.

The chain carries TRBV5-6 and TRBJ2-7, with TRBD2 identical over 16 bases. Germline trimming cut 8 bases from V and 2 bases from J; bases unmatched to any gene: 10. Germline V gene data show CDR1 as SGHDT and CDR2 as YYEEEE. The CDR3 is 17 amino acids. This CDR3 reads CARGPGLAGGPPYEQYF. The CDR3 region has the DNA TGTGCCAGGGGCCCGGGACTAGCGGGAGGGCCTCCCTACGAGCAGTACTTC.

The chain links TRBV12-3 or TRBV12-4 to TRBJ1-6; D may be TRBD1 (5 bases). This CDR3 spans 14 amino acids. The germline V and J ends were trimmed by 3 bases and 10 bases, with 13 bases remaining between them. The CDR3 is CASSLLGGGSPLHF. The CDR3 bases are TGTGCCAGCAGTTTGTTAGGTGGGGGATCACCCCTCCACTTT.

The chain carries TRBV20-1 and TRBJ2-7; no reliable D call. Germline lookup yields CDR1 DFQATT and CDR2 SNEGSKA (reference sequence). The CDR3 spans 13 residues. Trimming removed 0 bases at V and 2 bases at J, with 8 bases between. The CDR3 nucleotides read TGCAGTGCTAGAGATTGGTCCACCTACGAGCAGTACTTC. Protein: CSARDWSTYEQYF.

CDR3 DNA: TGCAGCGTTGAAGTGTTTGGAGGGGGCACAGATACGCAGTATTTT. Residues: CSVEVFGGGTDTQYF. The V call is TRBV29-1, the J call TRBJ2-3; TRBD2 is a possible D gene (6 bases). Per germline, CDR1 SQVTM and CDR2 ANQGSEA. The CDR3 totals 15 residues. Trimming removed 1 base from V and 1 base from J, with 12 bases in between.

The rearrangement joins TRBV5-1 to TRBJ2-7, with D perhaps TRBD2 (6 bases). The CDR3 is made up of 15 amino acids. The V gene's germline CDR1 is SGHRS and CDR2 YFSETQ. Trimming removed 5 bases at V and 4 bases at J, with 19 bases between. CDR3: CASRPAGTFPYEQYF. For the CDR3, the DNA is TGCGCCAGCAGGCCCGCAGGGACTTTTCCTTACGAGCAGTACTTC.

This clonotype has a count of ten or more. The V call is TRBV6-5, the J call TRBJ2-1; D call uncertain. The CDR3 covers 17 residues. The germline V gene has CDR1 MNHEY and CDR2 SVGAGI. Trimming pared 4 bases from V and 0 bases from J, leaving 16 bases between. The CDR3 here is CASSSNGLLSSYNEQFF. Written as DNA, the CDR3 is TGTGCCAGCAGTTCCAATGGGCTACTAAGCTCCTACAATGAGCAGTTCTTC.

Notes on this clonotype: A read error may produce the germline difference seen at one junction end. V and J are TRBV30 and TRBJ2-3; 11 nucleotides agree with TRBD2. Germline values: CDR1 GTSNPN, CDR2 SVGIG (reference sequence). The CDR3 extends over 15 amino acids. CDR3 sequence reads: CARSGPSGRSDTQYF. The CDR3 DNA follows: TGTGCCCGGAGCGGACCTAGCGGGAGGTCAGATACGCAGTATTTT.

This clonotype was observed at least ten times. J is TRBJ2-1 and V is TRBV27, with 9 bases identical to TRBD2. The CDR3 totals 17 residues. With 6 bases clipped from V and 10 bases from J, the junction kept 19 bases outside the gene matches. Germline V CDR1 and CDR2: MNHEY, SMNVEV (reference sequence). CDR3 in amino acids: CASSRSRLAGGPNEQFF. CDR3 sequence (DNA): TGTGCCAGCAGCCGCTCAAGGCTGGCGGGAGGGCCAAACGAGCAGTTCTTC.

This clonotype was counted a few times. V usage is TRBV6-2 or TRBV6-3 and J usage is TRBJ2-7; D not resolved. The CDR3 spans 15 residues. Trimming pared 2 bases from V and 2 bases from J, leaving 13 bases between. Per germline, CDR1 MNHEY and CDR2 SVGEGT. Written as DNA, the CDR3 is TGTGCCAGCAGTTACATAGGTGGGCGGCCCTACGAGCAGTACTTC. This gives the protein CASSYIGGRPYEQYF.

This clonotype has a count of ten or more. The chain is built from TRBV20-1 and TRBJ2-2; 7 nucleotides align to TRBD1. From germline, CDR1 is DFQATT and CDR2 SNEGSKA (reference sequence). J was trimmed by 7 bases and V by 1 base; bases with no gene match: 6. This CDR3 is built from 14 residues. The CDR3 loop is CSARGPQGVGELFF. The DNA for the CDR3 is TGCAGTGCTAGAGGGCCCCAGGGGGTCGGGGAGCTGTTTTTT.

This clonotype was detected a few times. The chain recombines TRBV28 with TRBJ2-2; D gene unclear. Trimming left V 6 bases short and J 5 bases short, with 16 bases between. The CDR3 has 15 amino acids. Looked up from germline, CDR1 is MDHEN and CDR2 is SYDVKM. CDR3 in DNA: TGTGCCAGCAGAGCTCCCCGAGTTGGGACCGGGGAGCTGTTTTTT. As protein: CASRAPRVGTGELFF.

The chain couples TRBV7-3 to TRBJ2-1, with TRBD2 as a possible D gene (6 bases). Germline CDR1 is SGHTA and CDR2 is FQGTGA. This CDR3 has 13 residues. Trimming stripped 5 bases from V and 6 bases from J, with 11 bases between. CDR3 DNA sequence: TGTGCCAGCAGCCCTTCACTAGCCAATGAGCAGTTCTTC. Its protein product is CASSPSLANEQFF.

This clonotype was recorded many times. J is TRBJ2-2 and V is TRBV7-3; possibly TRBD1 for D (5 bases). Germline V gene lookup returns CDR1 SGHTA and CDR2 FQGTGA. V lost 6 bases to trimming and J lost 3 bases, with 11 bases between them. This CDR3 contains 14 residues. CDR3 sequence (DNA): TGTGCCAGCAGAAAACAAGGGGACACCGGGGAGCTGTTTTTT. This codes for CASRKQGDTGELFF.